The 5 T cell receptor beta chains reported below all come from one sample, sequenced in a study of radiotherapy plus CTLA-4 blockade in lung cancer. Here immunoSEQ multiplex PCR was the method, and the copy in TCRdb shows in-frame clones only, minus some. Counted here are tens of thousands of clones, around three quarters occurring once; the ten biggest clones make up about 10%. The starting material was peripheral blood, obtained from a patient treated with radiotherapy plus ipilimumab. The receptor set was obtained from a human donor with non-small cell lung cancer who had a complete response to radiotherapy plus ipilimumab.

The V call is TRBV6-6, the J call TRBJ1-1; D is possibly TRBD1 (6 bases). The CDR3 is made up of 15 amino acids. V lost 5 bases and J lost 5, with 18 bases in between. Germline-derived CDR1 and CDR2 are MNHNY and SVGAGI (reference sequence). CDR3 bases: TGTGCCAGCAGTCAATTACAGGGAGTGCGGACTGAAGCTTTCTTT. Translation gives CASSQLQGVRTEAFF.

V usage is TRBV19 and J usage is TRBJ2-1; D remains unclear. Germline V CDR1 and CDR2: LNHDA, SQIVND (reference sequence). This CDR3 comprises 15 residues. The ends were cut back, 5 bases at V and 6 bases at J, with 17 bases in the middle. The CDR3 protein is CASSPLSVWGNEQFF. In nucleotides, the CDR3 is TGTGCCAGTAGTCCCTTATCAGTTTGGGGCAATGAGCAGTTCTTC.

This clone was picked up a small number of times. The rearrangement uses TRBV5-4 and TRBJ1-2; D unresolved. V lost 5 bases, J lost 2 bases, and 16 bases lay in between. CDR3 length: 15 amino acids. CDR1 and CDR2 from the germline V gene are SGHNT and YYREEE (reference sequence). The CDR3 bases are TGTGCCAGCAGATTACCAGGACGGAGGAACTATGGCTACACCTTC. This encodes CASRLPGRRNYGYTF.

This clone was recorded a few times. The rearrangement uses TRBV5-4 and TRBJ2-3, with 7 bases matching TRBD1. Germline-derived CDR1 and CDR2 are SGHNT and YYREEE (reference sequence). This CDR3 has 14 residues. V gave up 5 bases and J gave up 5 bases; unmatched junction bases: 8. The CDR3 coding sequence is TGTGCCAGCAGAGATCCAGGGGGAATAGATACGCAGTATTTT. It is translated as CASRDPGGIDTQYF.

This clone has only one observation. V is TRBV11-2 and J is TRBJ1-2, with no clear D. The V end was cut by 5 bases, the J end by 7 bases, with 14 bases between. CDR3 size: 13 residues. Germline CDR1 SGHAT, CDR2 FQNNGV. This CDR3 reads CASSPESGSGYTF. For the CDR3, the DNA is TGTGCCAGCAGCCCCGAGTCAGGCTCTGGCTACACCTTC. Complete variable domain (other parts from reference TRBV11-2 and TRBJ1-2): EAGVAQSPRYKIIEKRQSVAFWCNPISGHATLYWYQQILGQGPKLLIQFQNNGVVDDSQLPKDRFSAERLKGVDSTLKIQPAKLEDSAVYLCASSPESGSGYTFGSGTRLTVV.